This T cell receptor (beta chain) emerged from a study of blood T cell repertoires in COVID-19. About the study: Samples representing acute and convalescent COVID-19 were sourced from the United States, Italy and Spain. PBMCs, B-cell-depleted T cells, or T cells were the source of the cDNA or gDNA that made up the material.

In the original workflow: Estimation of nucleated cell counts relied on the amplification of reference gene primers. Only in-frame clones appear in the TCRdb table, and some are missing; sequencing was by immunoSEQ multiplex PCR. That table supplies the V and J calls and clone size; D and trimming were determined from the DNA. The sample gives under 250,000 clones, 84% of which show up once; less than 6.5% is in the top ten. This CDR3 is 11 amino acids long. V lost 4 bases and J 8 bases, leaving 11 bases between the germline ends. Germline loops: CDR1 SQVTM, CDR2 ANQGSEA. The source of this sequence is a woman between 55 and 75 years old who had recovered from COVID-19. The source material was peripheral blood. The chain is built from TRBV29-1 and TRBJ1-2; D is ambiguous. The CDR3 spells CSVAWGGGYTF. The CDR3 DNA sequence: TGCAGCGTTGCATGGGGAGGGGGCTACACCTTC.